The 5 T cell receptor beta chains listed next were all sequenced from one sample in a study of Graves' ophthalmopathy and Graves' hyperthyroidism. Investigators amplified TCR beta CDR3 regions from RNA transcripts. RT-PCR was first run with HTBI primers, then multiplex PCR in a second round. Each CDR3 protein is one row after TCRdb ran MiXCR on the multiplex PCR reads. The repertoire consists of about half a million distinct CDR3 sequences, with approximately 15% occurring once and the leading ten covering approximately 9.8%. Input material: blood. The source is a woman aged 30 to 39 with Graves' ophthalmopathy.

At least ten counts were recorded for this clonotype. The genes are TRBV28 and TRBJ1-5; D is unresolved. The V gene lost 2 bases and the J gene lost 3 bases, with 8 bases spanning the gap. This CDR3 has 14 residues. The germline CDR1 and CDR2 sequences are MDHEN and SYDVKM. CDR3 sequence: CASSLGSPNQPQHF. In nucleotides, the CDR3 is TGTGCCAGCAGTTTAGGTTCGCCCAATCAGCCCCAGCATTTT.

This clonotype occurred many times. The CDR3 is CASSVRDRQETQYF. The CDR3, as DNA: TGTGCCAGCAGCGTCCGGGACAGGCAAGAGACCCAGTACTTC. The V gene is TRBV7-9, the J gene TRBJ2-5; TRBD1 matches 8 bases. The CDR3 spans 14 residues. The germline CDR1 and CDR2 sequences are SEHNR and FQNEAQ (reference sequence). V lost 5 bases, J lost 2 bases, and 4 bases stayed unmatched.

Concerning this clonotype: Given a much more abundant clone one base away, this may be a read error. The chain is built from TRBV7-9 and TRBJ1-2, with TRBD1 matching 9 bases. The CDR3 covers 15 residues. V lost 3 bases and J lost 5; bases outside the gene matches: 7. Germline CDR1 and CDR2: SEHNR and FQNEAQ (reference sequence). The CDR3 nucleotides are TGTGCCAGCAGCTTCCTACAGGGGGCGAGATATGGCTACACCTTC. Its translation is CASSFLQGARYGYTF.

Ten or more counts support this clonotype. J is TRBJ1-5 and V is TRBV7-2, with 8 bases aligning to TRBD1. The V segment lost 5 bases and the J segment 2 bases; nucleotides outside the gene matches: 20. Looked up from germline, CDR1 is SGHTA and CDR2 is FQGNSA. The length of the CDR3 is 20 residues. Here the CDR3 reads CASSAFRTGRVLSGNQPQHF. CDR3 in DNA: TGTGCCAGCAGCGCCTTCCGGACAGGGCGGGTGTTGAGTGGCAATCAGCCCCAGCATTTT.

The table lists this clonotype with many counts. This sequence may be a read error, since a much larger clone differs from it by one base. The CDR3 ends on some other residue instead of the conserved phenylalanine or tryptophan, so this is likely a read error. The chain joins TRBV10-1 to TRBJ2-7, with TRBD2 as a possible D gene (7 bases). V was pared by 2 bases and J by 5 bases, with 10 bases between. This CDR3 spans 13 amino acids. Germline CDR1 WNHNN, CDR2 SYGVQD (reference sequence). In nucleotides, the CDR3 is TGCGCCAGCAGTGAGAGGGGGGGCGACGAGCAGTACTGC. Its protein product is CASSERGGDEQYC.